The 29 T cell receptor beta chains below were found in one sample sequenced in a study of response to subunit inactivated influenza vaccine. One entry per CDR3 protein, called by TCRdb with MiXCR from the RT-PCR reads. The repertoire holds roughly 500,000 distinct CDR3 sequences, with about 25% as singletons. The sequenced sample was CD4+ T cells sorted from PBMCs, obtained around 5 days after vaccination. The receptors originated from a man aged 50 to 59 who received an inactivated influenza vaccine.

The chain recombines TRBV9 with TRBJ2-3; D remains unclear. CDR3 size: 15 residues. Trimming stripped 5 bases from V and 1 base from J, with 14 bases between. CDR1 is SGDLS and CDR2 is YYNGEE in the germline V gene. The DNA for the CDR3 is TGTGCCAGCAGTCCCACCCCCGGGCGCACAGATACGCAGTATTTT. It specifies CASSPTPGRTDTQYF. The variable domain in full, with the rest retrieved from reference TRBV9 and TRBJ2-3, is DSGVTQTPKHLITATGQRVTLRCSPRSGDLSVYWYQQSLDQGLQFLIQYYNGEERAKGNILERFSAQQFPDLHSELNLSSLELGDSALYFCASSPTPGRTDTQYFGPGTRLTVL.

As DNA, the CDR3 is TGCAGTGGAATTCGGACAGGGGGAAAGACCCAGTACTTC. Its translation: CSGIRTGGKTQYF. The rearrangement joins TRBV20-1 to TRBJ2-5, with 10 bases aligning to TRBD1. J was trimmed by 6 bases and V by 7 bases; bases with no gene match: 8. This CDR3 has 13 amino acids. Per the germline V gene, CDR1 is DFQATT and CDR2 is SNEGSKA (reference sequence).

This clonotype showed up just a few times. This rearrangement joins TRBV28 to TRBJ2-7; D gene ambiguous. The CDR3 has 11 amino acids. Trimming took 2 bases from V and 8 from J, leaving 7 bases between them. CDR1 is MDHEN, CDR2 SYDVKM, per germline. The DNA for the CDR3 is TGTGCCAGCAGTTTAGAGGATAAGCAGTACTTC. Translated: CASSLEDKQYF.

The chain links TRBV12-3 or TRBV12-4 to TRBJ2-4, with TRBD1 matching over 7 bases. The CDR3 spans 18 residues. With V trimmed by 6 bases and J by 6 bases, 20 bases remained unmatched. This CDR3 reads CASSLTPRQQGERNIQYF. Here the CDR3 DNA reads TGTGCCAGCAGCCTCACCCCTCGCCAGCAGGGGGAGAGAAACATTCAGTACTTC.

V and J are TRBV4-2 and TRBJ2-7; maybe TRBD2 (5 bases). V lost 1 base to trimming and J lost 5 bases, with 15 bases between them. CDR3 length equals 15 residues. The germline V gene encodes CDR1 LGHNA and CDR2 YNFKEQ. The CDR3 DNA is TGTGCCAGCAGCCAAGGGACTCCCGGTCGGGACGAGCAGTACTTC. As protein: CASSQGTPGRDEQYF.

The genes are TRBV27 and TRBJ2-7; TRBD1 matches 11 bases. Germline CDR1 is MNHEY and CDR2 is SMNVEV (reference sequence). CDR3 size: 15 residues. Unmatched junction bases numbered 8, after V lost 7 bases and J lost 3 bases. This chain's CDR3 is CASTPRTGGNYEQYF. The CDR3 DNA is TGTGCCAGCACCCCCAGGACAGGGGGCAACTACGAGCAGTACTTC.

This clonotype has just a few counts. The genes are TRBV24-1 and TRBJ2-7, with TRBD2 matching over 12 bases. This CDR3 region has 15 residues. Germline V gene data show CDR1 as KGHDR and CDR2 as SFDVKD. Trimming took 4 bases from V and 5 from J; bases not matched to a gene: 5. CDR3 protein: CATSDRLAGENEQYF. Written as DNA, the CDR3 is TGTGCCACCAGTGACCGACTAGCGGGAGAAAACGAGCAGTACTTC.

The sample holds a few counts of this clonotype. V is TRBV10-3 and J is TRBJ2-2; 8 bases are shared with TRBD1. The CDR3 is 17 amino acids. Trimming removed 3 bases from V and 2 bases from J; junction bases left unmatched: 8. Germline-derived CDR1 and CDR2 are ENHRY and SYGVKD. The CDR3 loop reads CAISDNRGRLNTGELFF. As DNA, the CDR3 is TGTGCCATCAGTGATAACAGGGGGAGGCTAAACACCGGGGAGCTGTTTTTT.

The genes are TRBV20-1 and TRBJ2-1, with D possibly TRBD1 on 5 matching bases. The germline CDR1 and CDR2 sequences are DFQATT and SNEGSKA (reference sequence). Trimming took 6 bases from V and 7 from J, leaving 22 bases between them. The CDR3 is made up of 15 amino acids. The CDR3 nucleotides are TGCAGTGCCGAATCGGGTCAGGGCCTCAATAATGAGCAGTTCTTC. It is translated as CSAESGQGLNNEQFF.

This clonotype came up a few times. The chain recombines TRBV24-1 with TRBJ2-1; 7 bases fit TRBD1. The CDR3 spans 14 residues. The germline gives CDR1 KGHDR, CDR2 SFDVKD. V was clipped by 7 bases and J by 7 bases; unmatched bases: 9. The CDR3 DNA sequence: TGTGCCACCAGCCAACGACAGGGCTTGAATGAGCAGTTCTTC. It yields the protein CATSQRQGLNEQFF.

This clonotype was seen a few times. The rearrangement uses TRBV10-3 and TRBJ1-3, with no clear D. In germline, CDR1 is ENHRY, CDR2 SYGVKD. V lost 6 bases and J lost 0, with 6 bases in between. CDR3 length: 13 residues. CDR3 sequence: CAISPYSGNTIYF. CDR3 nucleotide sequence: TGTGCCATCAGCCCTTACTCTGGAAACACCATATATTTT.

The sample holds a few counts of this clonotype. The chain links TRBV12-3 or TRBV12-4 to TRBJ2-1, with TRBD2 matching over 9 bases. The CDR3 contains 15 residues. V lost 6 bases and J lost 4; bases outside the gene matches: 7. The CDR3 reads CASRYSGSSYNEQFF. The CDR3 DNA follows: TGTGCCAGCAGATATAGCGGGAGTTCTTACAATGAGCAGTTCTTC.

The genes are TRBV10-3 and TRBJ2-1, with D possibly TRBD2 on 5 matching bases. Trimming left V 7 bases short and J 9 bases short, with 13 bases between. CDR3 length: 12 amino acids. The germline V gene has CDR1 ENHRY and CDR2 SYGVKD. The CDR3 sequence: CAITMDFTEQFF. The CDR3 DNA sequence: TGTGCCATCACAATGGACTTTACTGAGCAGTTCTTC.

CDR3 in amino acids: CASSSGTGVFSSYNEQFF. In DNA, the CDR3 is TGTGCCAGCAGCTCCGGGACAGGAGTTTTTAGTTCCTACAATGAGCAGTTCTTC. The chain is built from TRBV7-8 and TRBJ2-1; 8 nucleotides agree with TRBD1. The V gene's germline CDR1 is SGHVS and CDR2 FQNEAQ. The CDR3 is made up of 18 amino acids. V was pared by 4 bases and J by 1 base, with 12 bases of the junction left unmatched.

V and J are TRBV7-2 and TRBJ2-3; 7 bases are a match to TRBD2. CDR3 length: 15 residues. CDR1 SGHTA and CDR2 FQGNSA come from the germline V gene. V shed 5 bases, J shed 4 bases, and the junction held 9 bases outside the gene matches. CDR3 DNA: TGTGCCAGCAGCCTAAGCGGGGCGGGGCCAGATACGCAGTATTTT. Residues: CASSLSGAGPDTQYF.

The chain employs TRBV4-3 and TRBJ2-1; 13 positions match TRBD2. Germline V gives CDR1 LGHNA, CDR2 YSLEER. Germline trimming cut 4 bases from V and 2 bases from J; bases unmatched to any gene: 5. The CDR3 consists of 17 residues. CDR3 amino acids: CASSPRTSGGPYNEQFF. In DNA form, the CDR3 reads TGCGCCAGCAGCCCAAGGACTAGCGGGGGCCCCTACAATGAGCAGTTCTTC.

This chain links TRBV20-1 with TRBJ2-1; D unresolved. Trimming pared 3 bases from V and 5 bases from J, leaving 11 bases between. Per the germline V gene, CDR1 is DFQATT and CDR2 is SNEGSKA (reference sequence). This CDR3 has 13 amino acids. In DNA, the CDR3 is TGCAGTGCTAGGAGCCTGGCCAACAATGAGCAGTTCTTC. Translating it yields CSARSLANNEQFF.

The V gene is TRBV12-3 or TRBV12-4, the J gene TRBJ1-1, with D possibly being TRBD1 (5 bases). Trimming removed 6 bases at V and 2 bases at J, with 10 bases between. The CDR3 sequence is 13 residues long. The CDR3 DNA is TGTGCCAGCAGCCATGGGGGAAACACTGAAGCTTTCTTT. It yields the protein CASSHGGNTEAFF.

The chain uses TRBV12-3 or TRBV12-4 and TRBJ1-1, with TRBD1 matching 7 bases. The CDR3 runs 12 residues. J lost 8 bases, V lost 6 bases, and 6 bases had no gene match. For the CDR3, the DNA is TGTGCCAGCAGCCGACCGACAGGGGAAGCTTTCTTT. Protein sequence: CASSRPTGEAFF.

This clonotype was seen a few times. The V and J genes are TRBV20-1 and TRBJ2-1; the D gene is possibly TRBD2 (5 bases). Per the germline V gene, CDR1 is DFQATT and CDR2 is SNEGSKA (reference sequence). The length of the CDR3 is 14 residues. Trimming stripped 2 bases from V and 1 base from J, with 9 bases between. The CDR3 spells CSARNGESYNEQFF. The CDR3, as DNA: TGCAGTGCTAGAAACGGGGAATCCTACAATGAGCAGTTCTTC.

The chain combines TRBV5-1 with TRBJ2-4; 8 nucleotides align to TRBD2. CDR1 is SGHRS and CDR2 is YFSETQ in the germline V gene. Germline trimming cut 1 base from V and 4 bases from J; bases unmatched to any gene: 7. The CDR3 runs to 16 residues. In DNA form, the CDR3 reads TGCGCCAGCAGCTTGCAGGGACTAGAACGAAAAAACATTCAGTACTTC. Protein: CASSLQGLERKNIQYF. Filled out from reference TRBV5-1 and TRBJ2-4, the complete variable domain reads KAGVTQTPRYLIKTRGQQVTLSCSPISGHRSVSWYQQTPGQGLQFLFEYFSETQRNKGNFPGRFSGRQFSNSRSEMNVSTLELGDSALYLCASSLQGLERKNIQYFGAGTRLSVL.

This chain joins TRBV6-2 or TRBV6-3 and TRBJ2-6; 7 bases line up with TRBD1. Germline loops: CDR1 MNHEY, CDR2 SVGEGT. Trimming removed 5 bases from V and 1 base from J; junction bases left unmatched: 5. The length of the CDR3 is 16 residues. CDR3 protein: CASSPTGVSGANVLTF. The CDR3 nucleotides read TGTGCCAGCAGTCCTACAGGGGTTTCTGGGGCCAACGTCCTGACTTTC.

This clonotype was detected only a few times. The CDR3, as DNA: TGTGCCAGCAGCGACGCCGGGACTAGCGGGAGAGCTACGCAGTATTTT. Encoded protein: CASSDAGTSGRATQYF. This chain uses TRBV7-9 with TRBJ2-3; TRBD2 agrees at 14 bases. This CDR3 has 16 amino acids. In germline, CDR1 is SEHNR, CDR2 FQNEAQ (reference sequence). Trimming cost V 5 bases and J 8 bases; bases outside gene matches: 9.

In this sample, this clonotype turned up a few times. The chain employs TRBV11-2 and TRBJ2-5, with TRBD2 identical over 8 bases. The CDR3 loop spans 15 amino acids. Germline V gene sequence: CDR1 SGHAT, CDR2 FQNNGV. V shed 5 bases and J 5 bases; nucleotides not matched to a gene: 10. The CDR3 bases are TGTGCCAGCAGCCCGGGACTAGGGCGTTCTGAGACCCAGTACTTC. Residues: CASSPGLGRSETQYF.

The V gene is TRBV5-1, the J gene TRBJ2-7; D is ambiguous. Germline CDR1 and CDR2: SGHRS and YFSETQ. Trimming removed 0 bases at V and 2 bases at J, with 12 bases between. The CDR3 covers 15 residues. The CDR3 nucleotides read TGCGCCAGCAGCTTGGCCGGTCAGAAGACCTACGAGCAGTACTTC. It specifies CASSLAGQKTYEQYF. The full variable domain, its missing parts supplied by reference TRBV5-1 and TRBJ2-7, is KAGVTQTPRYLIKTRGQQVTLSCSPISGHRSVSWYQQTPGQGLQFLFEYFSETQRNKGNFPGRFSGRQFSNSRSEMNVSTLELGDSALYLCASSLAGQKTYEQYFGPGTRLTVT.

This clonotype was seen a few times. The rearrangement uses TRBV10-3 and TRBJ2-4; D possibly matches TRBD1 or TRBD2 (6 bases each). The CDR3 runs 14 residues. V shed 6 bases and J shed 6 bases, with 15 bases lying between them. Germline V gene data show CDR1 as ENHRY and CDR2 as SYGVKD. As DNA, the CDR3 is TGTGCCATCAGCCAGGCGGGACAAGCAAACATTCAGTACTTC. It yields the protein CAISQAGQANIQYF.

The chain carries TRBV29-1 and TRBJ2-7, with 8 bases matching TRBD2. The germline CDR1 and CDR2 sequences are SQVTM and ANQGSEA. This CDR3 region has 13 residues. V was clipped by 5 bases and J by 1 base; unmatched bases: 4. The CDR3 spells CSVQGLVSYEQYF. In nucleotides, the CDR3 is TGCAGCGTTCAGGGACTAGTTTCCTACGAGCAGTACTTC.

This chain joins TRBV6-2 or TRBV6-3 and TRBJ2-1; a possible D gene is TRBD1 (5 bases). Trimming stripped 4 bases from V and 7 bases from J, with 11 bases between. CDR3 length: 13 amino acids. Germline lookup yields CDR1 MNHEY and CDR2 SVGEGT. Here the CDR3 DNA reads TGTGCCAGCAGTTCTAGGGGCGCGAATGAGCAGTTCTTC. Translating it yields CASSSRGANEQFF.

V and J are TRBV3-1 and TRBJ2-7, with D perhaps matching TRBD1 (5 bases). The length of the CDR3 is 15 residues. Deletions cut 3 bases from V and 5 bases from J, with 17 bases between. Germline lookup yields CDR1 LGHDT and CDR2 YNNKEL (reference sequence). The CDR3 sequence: CASSHPGSGFDEQYF. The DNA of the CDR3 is TGTGCCAGCAGCCACCCAGGGTCGGGTTTCGACGAGCAGTACTTC.